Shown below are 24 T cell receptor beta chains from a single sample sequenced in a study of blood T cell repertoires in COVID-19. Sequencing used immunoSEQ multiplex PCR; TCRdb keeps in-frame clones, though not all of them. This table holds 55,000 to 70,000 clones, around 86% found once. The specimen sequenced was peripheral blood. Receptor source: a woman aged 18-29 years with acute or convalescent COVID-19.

CDR3 region: CASSFSGRETQYF. The CDR3 nucleotides read TGTGCCAGCAGCTTTAGCGGGAGAGAGACCCAGTACTTC. The genes are TRBV11-2 and TRBJ2-5; 9 bases line up with TRBD2. Germline CDR1 and CDR2: SGHAT and FQNNGV. With V trimmed by 3 bases and J by 4 bases, 0 bases remained unmatched. CDR3 size: 13 residues.

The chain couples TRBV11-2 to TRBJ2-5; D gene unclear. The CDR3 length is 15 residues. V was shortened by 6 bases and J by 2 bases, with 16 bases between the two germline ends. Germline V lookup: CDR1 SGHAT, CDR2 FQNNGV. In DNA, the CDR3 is TGTGCCAGCAGTCCTCAATACACAGCTCAAGAGACCCAGTACTTC. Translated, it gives CASSPQYTAQETQYF.

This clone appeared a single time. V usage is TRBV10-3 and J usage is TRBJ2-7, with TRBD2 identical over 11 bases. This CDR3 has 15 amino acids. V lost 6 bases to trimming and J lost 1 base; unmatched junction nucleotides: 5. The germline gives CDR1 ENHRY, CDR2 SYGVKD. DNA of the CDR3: TGTGCCATCAGCGAGGGACTAGCGGTGTCCTACGAGCAGTACTTC. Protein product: CAISEGLAVSYEQYF.

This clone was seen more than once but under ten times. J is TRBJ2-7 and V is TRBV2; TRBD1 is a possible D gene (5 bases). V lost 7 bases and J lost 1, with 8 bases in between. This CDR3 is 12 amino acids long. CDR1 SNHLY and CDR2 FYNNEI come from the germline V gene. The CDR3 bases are TGTGCCAGCAATGACAGATCCTACGAGCAGTACTTC. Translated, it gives CASNDRSYEQYF.

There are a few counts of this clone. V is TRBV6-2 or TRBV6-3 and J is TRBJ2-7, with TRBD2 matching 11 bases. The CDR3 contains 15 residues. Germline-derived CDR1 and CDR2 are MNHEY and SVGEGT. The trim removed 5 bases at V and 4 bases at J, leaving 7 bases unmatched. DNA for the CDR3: TGTGCCAGCAGTGATCGACTAGCGGGGCTTTACGAGCAGTACTTC. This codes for CASSDRLAGLYEQYF.

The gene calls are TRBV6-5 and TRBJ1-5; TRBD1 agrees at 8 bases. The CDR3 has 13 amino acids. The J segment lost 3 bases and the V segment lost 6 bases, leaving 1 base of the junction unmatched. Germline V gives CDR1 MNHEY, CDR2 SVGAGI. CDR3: CASRDRDNQPQHF. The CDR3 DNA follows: TGTGCCAGCAGGGACAGGGACAATCAGCCCCAGCATTTT.

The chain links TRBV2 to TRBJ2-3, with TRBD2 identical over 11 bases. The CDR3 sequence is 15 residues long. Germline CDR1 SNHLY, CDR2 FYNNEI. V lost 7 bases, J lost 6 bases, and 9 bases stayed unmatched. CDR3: CASMLAGGPWDTQYF. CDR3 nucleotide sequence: TGTGCCAGCATGTTAGCGGGAGGGCCATGGGATACGCAGTATTTT.

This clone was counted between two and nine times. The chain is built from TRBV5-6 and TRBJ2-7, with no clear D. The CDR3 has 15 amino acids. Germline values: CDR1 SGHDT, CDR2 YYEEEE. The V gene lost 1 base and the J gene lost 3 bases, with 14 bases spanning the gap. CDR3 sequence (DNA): TGTGCCAGCAGCTTGAGTGAGGTATACCACTACGAGCAGTACTTC. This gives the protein CASSLSEVYHYEQYF.

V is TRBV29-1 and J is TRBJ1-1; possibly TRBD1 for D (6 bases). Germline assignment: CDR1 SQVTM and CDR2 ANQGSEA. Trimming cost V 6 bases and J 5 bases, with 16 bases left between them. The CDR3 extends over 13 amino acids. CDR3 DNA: TGCAGCGTGGACACTAGGGGGGGGACTGAAGCTTTCTTT. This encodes CSVDTRGGTEAFF.

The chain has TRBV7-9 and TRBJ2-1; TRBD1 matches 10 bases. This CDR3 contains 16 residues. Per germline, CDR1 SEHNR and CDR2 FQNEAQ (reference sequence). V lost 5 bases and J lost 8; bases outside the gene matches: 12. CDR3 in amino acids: CASSPGQGGSSDEQFF. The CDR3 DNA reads TGTGCCAGCAGCCCTGGACAGGGGGGTTCAAGCGATGAGCAGTTCTTC.

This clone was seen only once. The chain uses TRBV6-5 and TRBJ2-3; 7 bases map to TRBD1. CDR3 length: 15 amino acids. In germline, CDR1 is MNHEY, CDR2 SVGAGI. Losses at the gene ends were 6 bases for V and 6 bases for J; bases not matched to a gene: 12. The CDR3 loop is CASRRGQRIVDTQYF. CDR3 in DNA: TGTGCCAGCAGAAGGGGGCAACGGATAGTGGATACGCAGTATTTT.

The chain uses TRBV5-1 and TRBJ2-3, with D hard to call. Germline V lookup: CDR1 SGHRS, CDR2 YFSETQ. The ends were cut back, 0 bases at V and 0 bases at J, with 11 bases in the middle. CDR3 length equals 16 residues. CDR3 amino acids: CASSLDPGASTDTQYF. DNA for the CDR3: TGCGCCAGCAGCTTGGATCCAGGTGCGAGCACAGATACGCAGTATTTT.

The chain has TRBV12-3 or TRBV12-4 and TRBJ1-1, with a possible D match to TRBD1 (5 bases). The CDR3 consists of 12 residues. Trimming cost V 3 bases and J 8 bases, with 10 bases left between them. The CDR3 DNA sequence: TGTGCCAGCAGTTTCTCCAGGGCAGAAGCTTTCTTT. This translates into CASSFSRAEAFF.

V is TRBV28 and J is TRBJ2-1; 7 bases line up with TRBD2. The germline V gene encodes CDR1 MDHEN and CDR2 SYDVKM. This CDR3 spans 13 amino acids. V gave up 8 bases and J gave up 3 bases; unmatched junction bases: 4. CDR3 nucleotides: TGTGCCAGCTGCGGGGACTACTACAATGAGCAGTTCTTC. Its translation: CASCGDYYNEQFF. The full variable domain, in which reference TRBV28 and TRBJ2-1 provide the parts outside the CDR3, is DVKVTQSSRYLVKRTGEKVFLECVQDMDHENMFWYRQDPGLGLRLIYFSYDVKMKEKGDIPEGYSVSREKKERFSLILESASTNQTSMYLCASCGDYYNEQFFGPGTRLTVL.

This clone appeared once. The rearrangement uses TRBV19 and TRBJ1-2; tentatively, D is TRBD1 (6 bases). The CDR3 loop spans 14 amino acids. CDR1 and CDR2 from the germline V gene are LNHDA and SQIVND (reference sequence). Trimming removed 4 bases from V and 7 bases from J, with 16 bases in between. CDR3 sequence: CASSTGTILGGYTF. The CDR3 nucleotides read TGTGCCAGTAGTACCGGGACAATTTTGGGTGGCTACACCTTC.

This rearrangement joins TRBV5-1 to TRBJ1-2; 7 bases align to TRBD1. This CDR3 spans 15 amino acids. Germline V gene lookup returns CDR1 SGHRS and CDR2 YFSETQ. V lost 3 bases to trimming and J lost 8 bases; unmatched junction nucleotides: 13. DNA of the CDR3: TGCGCCAGCAGCTGGGGGACAGACGAACGGATAGGCTACACCTTC. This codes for CASSWGTDERIGYTF.

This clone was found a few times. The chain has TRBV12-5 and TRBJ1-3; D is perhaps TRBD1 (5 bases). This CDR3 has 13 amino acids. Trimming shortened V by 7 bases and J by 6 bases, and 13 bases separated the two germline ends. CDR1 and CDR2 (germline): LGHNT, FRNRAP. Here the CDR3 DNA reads TGTGCTAGTGCTGGGGGGGTCGCAAACACCATATATTTT. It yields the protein CASAGGVANTIYF.

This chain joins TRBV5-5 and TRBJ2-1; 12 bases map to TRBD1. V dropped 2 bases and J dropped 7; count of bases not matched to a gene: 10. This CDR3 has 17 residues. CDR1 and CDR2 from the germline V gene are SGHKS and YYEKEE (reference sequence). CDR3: CASSFLAGTGGSNEQFF. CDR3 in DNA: TGTGCCAGCAGCTTCTTAGCCGGGACAGGGGGCTCAAATGAGCAGTTCTTC.

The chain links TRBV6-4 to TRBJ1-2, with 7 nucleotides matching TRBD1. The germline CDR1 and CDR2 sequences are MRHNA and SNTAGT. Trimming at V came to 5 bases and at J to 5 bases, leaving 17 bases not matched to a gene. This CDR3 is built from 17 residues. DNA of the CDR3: TGTGCCAGCAGTCGACCTCCAGACAGGGTCGGTGGTTATGGCTACACCTTC. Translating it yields CASSRPPDRVGGYGYTF.

The chain's CDR3 is CACQTMAGEGGPSYNEQFF. Here the CDR3 DNA reads TGTGCCTGTCAGACAATGGCGGGAGAAGGCGGACCCTCCTACAATGAGCAGTTCTTC. The gene calls are TRBV30 and TRBJ2-1, with 7 bases aligning to TRBD2. The CDR3 length is 19 residues. With V trimmed by 6 bases and J by 0 bases, 20 bases remained unmatched. The germline V gene has CDR1 GTSNPN and CDR2 SVGIG (reference sequence).

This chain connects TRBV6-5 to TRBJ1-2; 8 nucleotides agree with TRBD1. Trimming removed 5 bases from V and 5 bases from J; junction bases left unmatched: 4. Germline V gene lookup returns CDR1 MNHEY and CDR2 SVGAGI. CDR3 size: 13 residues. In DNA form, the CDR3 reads TGTGCCAGCAGTCCTGACAGGGGATATGGCTACACCTTC. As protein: CASSPDRGYGYTF.

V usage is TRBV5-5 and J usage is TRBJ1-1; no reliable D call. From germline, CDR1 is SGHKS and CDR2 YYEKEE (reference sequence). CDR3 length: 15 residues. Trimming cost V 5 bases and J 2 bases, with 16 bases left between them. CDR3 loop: CASRAGRITNTEAFF. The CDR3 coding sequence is TGTGCCAGCAGAGCCGGCAGGATAACAAACACTGAAGCTTTCTTT.

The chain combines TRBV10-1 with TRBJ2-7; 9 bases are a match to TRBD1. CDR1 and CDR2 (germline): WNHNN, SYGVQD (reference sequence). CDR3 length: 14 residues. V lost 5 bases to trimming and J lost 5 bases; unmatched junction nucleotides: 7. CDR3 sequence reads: CASSLRDRAHEQYF. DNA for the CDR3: TGCGCCAGCAGTCTCCGGGACAGGGCCCACGAGCAGTACTTC.

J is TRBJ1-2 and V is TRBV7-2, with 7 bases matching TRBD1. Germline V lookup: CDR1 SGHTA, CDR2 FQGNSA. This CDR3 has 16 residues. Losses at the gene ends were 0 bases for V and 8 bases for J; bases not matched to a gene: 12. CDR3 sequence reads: CASSLAEYRGGKGYTF. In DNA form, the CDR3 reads TGTGCCAGCAGCTTAGCGGAATACAGGGGTGGGAAGGGCTACACCTTC.